A single sample is the source of the 30 T cell receptor beta chains below, sequenced in a study of cytomegalovirus exposure and HLA in healthy donors. PCR amplification relied on 60 Vbeta primers (plus 13 Jbeta primers). Assay used: immunoSEQ multiplex PCR; TCRdb lists only in-frame clones, some missing. The data show tens of thousands of clones, approximately 65% seen once. The sequenced material came from PBMCs. The origin of the receptors is a man aged 30-40 years in good health and CMV-seronegative.

V usage is TRBV7-6 and J usage is TRBJ1-2; D is unresolved. Trimming left V 0 bases short and J 8 bases short, with 19 bases between. Germline CDR1 reads SGHVS; CDR2 reads FNYEAQ. This CDR3 has 16 residues. The CDR3 sequence is CASSLAQERSGSGYTF. The CDR3, as DNA: TGTGCCAGCAGCTTAGCGCAGGAACGGTCAGGATCGGGCTACACCTTC.

This chain's CDR3 is CASSEAVRGNTSPLHF. CDR3 in DNA: TGTGCCAGCAGTGAAGCGGTACGGGGGAATACTTCACCCCTCCACTTT. This chain links TRBV6-1 with TRBJ1-6, with TRBD1 as a possible D gene (5 bases). Trimming cost V 0 bases and J 9 bases, with 15 bases left between them. Germline V CDR1 and CDR2: MNHNS, SASEGT. The length of the CDR3 is 16 residues.

V gene TRBV27 combines with J gene TRBJ2-7; the match to TRBD1 covers 8 bases. The CDR3 contains 16 residues. Germline CDR1 MNHEY, CDR2 SMNVEV (reference sequence). With 4 bases clipped from V and 3 bases from J, the junction kept 11 bases outside the gene matches. The chain's CDR3 is CASSSPWTGRNYEQYF. CDR3 in DNA: TGTGCCAGCAGTTCCCCCTGGACAGGGAGGAACTACGAGCAGTACTTC.

The V gene is TRBV7-8, the J gene TRBJ2-7; maybe TRBD2 (5 bases). This CDR3 region has 16 residues. Trimming cost V 0 bases and J 5 bases, with 17 bases left between them. The germline gives CDR1 SGHVS, CDR2 FQNEAQ. The CDR3 DNA follows: TGTGCCAGCAGCTTAGCGGGAGACTTAAGGGTTGACGAGCAGTACTTC. The encoded protein is CASSLAGDLRVDEQYF. Filled out from reference TRBV7-8 and TRBJ2-7, the complete variable domain reads GAGVSQSPRYKVAKRGQDVALRCDPISGHVSLFWYQQALGQGPEFLTYFQNEAQLDKSGLPSDRFFAERPEGSVSTLKIQRTQQEDSAVYLCASSLAGDLRVDEQYFGPGTRLTVT.

The chain joins TRBV5-1 to TRBJ2-1; possible D gene TRBD2, 7 bases. CDR1 is SGHRS, CDR2 YFSETQ, per germline. There are 15 residues in the CDR3. The ends were cut back, 5 bases at V and 7 bases at J, with 19 bases in the middle. The CDR3 protein is CASSLGGAGKNEQFF. The CDR3 coding sequence is TGCGCCAGCAGTCTAGGGGGGGCCGGTAAAAATGAGCAGTTCTTC.

The sample holds one count of this clone. The chain couples TRBV19 to TRBJ1-1; D unclear. CDR1 is LNHDA and CDR2 is SQIVND in the germline V gene (reference sequence). The V and J ends lost 6 bases and 11 bases respectively, with 16 bases between them. There are 12 residues in the CDR3. In DNA form, the CDR3 reads TGTGCCAGTAGGGCAACCGGGTTTCGCGCTTTCTTT. It yields the protein CASRATGFRAFF.

This clone was counted between two and nine times. The chain links TRBV7-8 to TRBJ2-3; 10 bases map to TRBD2. The CDR3 is made up of 18 amino acids. CDR1 and CDR2 from the germline V gene are SGHVS and FQNEAQ. V was pared by 5 bases and J by 1 base, with 12 bases of the junction left unmatched. CDR3: CASSNNPSGTSGTDTQYF. The CDR3 DNA reads TGTGCCAGCAGCAACAACCCCAGTGGGACTAGCGGCACAGATACGCAGTATTTT.

J is TRBJ2-7 and V is TRBV5-4, with 9 positions matching TRBD1. Germline trimming cut 0 bases from V and 4 bases from J; bases unmatched to any gene: 5. This CDR3 is built from 15 residues. CDR1 and CDR2 from the germline V gene are SGHNT and YYREEE (reference sequence). The CDR3 DNA reads as TGTGCCAGCAGCTTGGGGGGACAGGGCGGGTACGAGCAGTACTTC. Protein product: CASSLGGQGGYEQYF.

The J gene is TRBJ1-1, the V gene TRBV5-1; D may be TRBD1 (6 bases). Per the germline V gene, CDR1 is SGHRS and CDR2 is YFSETQ. There are 12 residues in the CDR3. The ends were cut back, 5 bases at V and 8 bases at J, with 13 bases in the middle. The CDR3, as DNA: TGCGCCAGCAGTCTTGGGACATGCGAAGCTTTCTTT. Translation gives CASSLGTCEAFF.

The rearrangement links TRBV10-3 to TRBJ1-1; D might be TRBD1 (6 bases). The CDR3 totals 13 residues. Trimming stripped 5 bases from V and 7 bases from J, with 14 bases between. Germline V gene lookup returns CDR1 ENHRY and CDR2 SYGVKD. In DNA form, the CDR3 reads TGTGCCATCAGTAGTTGGACAGACCGTGAAGCTTTCTTT. Translation gives CAISSWTDREAFF.

The chain recombines TRBV30 with TRBJ1-2; 7 bases align to TRBD1. This CDR3 has 14 amino acids. With 3 bases clipped from V and 4 bases from J, the junction kept 8 bases outside the gene matches. Germline V gene data show CDR1 as GTSNPN and CDR2 as SVGIG (reference sequence). This CDR3 is CAWRANRGTYGYTF. CDR3 DNA: TGTGCCTGGAGGGCCAACAGGGGAACCTATGGCTACACCTTC.

This clone turned up a few times. The chain uses TRBV6-1 and TRBJ1-2; D gene uncertain. CDR3 length equals 11 residues. The germline V gene encodes CDR1 MNHNS and CDR2 SASEGT. V lost 2 bases and J lost 8, with 6 bases in between. Written as DNA, the CDR3 is TGTGCCAGCAGTGAAAATCGGGGCTACACCTTC. Its protein is CASSENRGYTF.

V and J are TRBV27 and TRBJ2-7, with a weak D call TRBD2 (6 bases). Germline-derived CDR1 and CDR2 are MNHEY and SMNVEV (reference sequence). The CDR3 spans 15 residues. Trimming stripped 4 bases from V and 2 bases from J, with 15 bases between. DNA for the CDR3: TGTGCCAGCAGTTCCCCACAGCGGGCAACCTACGAGCAGTACTTC. It codes for CASSSPQRATYEQYF.

Remarks on this clone: Other DNA sequences within the sample encode an identical CDR3. The rearrangement links TRBV5-6 to TRBJ1-2; 7 nucleotides agree with TRBD1. Looked up from germline, CDR1 is SGHDT and CDR2 is YYEEEE. V lost 4 bases, J lost 2 bases, and 2 bases stayed unmatched. The CDR3 is 13 residues long. The CDR3 DNA is TGTGCCAGCAGCCGGACAGGCAACTATGGCTACACCTTC. Translation gives CASSRTGNYGYTF. The full variable domain, completed using reference TRBV5-6 and TRBJ1-2, is DAGVTQSPTHLIKTRGQQVTLRCSPKSGHDTVSWYQQALGQGPQFIFQYYEEEERQRGNFPDRFSGHQFPNYSSELNVNALLLGDSALYLCASSRTGNYGYTFGSGTRLTVV.

V usage is TRBV7-9 and J usage is TRBJ2-7; possible D gene TRBD1, 7 bases. The CDR3 is made up of 14 amino acids. V gave up 3 bases and J gave up 7 bases, with 16 bases separating them. Germline CDR1 is SEHNR and CDR2 is FQNEAQ (reference sequence). Here the CDR3 DNA reads TGTGCCAGCAGCTTGGAGACAGGGACTGTTGAGCAGTACTTC. Its translation is CASSLETGTVEQYF.

This chain connects TRBV10-3 to TRBJ1-5; D uncertain. V gave up 6 bases and J gave up 0 bases, with 9 bases separating them. CDR3 length equals 14 residues. Germline V lookup: CDR1 ENHRY, CDR2 SYGVKD. The CDR3 DNA follows: TGTGCCATCAGGGCGGGAGTTAGCAATCAGCCCCAGCATTTT. This gives the protein CAIRAGVSNQPQHF.

CDR3 in amino acids: CASSYSRDTEAFF. The CDR3, as DNA: TGTGCCAGCAGTTATTCCAGGGACACTGAAGCTTTCTTT. V usage is TRBV6-5 and J usage is TRBJ1-1; D is perhaps TRBD1 (5 bases). There are 13 residues in the CDR3. The germline V gene has CDR1 MNHEY and CDR2 SVGAGI. The V end was cut by 3 bases, the J end by 3 bases, with 8 bases between.

The chain couples TRBV30 to TRBJ2-7; TRBD1 aligns across 8 bases. CDR3 length: 16 amino acids. Per the germline V gene, CDR1 is GTSNPN and CDR2 is SVGIG (reference sequence). V trimming: 2 bases; J trimming: 2 bases; junction bases outside the gene matches: 11. The chain's CDR3 is CAWSTTGQGIPYEQYF. In DNA, the CDR3 is TGTGCCTGGAGTACCACTGGACAGGGAATTCCCTACGAGCAGTACTTC.

V and J are TRBV10-3 and TRBJ2-7; 9 positions match TRBD1. The junction had 8 bases not matched to a gene; V was cut back by 11 bases and J by 0 bases. The CDR3 is 14 amino acids. The V gene's germline CDR1 is ENHRY and CDR2 SYGVKD. CDR3 sequence (DNA): TGTGCCGCCACCGGGACAGGGAGCTCCTACGAGCAGTACTTC. Translating it yields CAATGTGSSYEQYF.

This sequence joins TRBV7-9 and TRBJ2-7, with D hard to call. The V and J ends lost 5 bases and 3 bases respectively, with 8 bases between them. Germline-derived CDR1 and CDR2 are SEHNR and FQNEAQ (reference sequence). The CDR3 contains 12 residues. The CDR3 loop reads CASSLESYEQYF. As DNA, the CDR3 is TGTGCCAGCAGCCTGGAGAGCTACGAGCAGTACTTC.

This chain uses TRBV30 with TRBJ2-2; TRBD1 aligns across 12 bases. V trimming: 7 bases; J trimming: 5 bases; junction bases outside the gene matches: 8. The CDR3 contains 15 residues. Looked up from germline, CDR1 is GTSNPN and CDR2 is SVGIG (reference sequence). CDR3 nucleotides: TGTGCCTCACCGGGACAGGGGGCCTGGACCGGGGAGCTGTTTTTT. Its protein is CASPGQGAWTGELFF.

The chain combines TRBV15 with TRBJ2-1, with TRBD1 identical over 7 bases. The germline V gene encodes CDR1 LNHNV and CDR2 YYDKDF (reference sequence). V lost 4 bases to trimming and J lost 4 bases; unmatched junction nucleotides: 4. The CDR3 contains 14 residues. In DNA form, the CDR3 reads TGTGCCACCAGCATTGGACAGGAGTACAATGAGCAGTTCTTC. The encoded protein is CATSIGQEYNEQFF.

This chain connects TRBV2 to TRBJ2-1; D is perhaps TRBD2 (5 bases). Per the germline V gene, CDR1 is SNHLY and CDR2 is FYNNEI. CDR3 length equals 10 residues. V lost 6 bases to trimming and J lost 14 bases, with 11 bases between them. CDR3 in amino acids: CASSIEREFF. DNA for the CDR3: TGTGCCAGCAGCATAGAGAGGGAGTTCTTC.

This rearrangement joins TRBV29-1 to TRBJ1-1; D might be TRBD1 (5 bases). V was shortened by 0 bases and J by 3 bases, with 5 bases between the two germline ends. Germline V lookup: CDR1 SQVTM, CDR2 ANQGSEA. This CDR3 region has 12 residues. The CDR3 loop reads CSVEDRDTEAFF. The DNA of the CDR3 is TGCAGCGTTGAAGACAGGGACACTGAAGCTTTCTTT.

The V call is TRBV7-3, the J call TRBJ2-7; the match to TRBD1 covers 7 bases. The CDR3 is made up of 14 amino acids. V shed 0 bases, J shed 6 bases, and the junction held 5 bases outside the gene matches. Looked up from germline, CDR1 is SGHTA and CDR2 is FQGTGA. CDR3 in DNA: TGTGCCAGCAGCTTAACGGGCGCAGGGGGCGAGCAGTACTTC. Residues: CASSLTGAGGEQYF.

The V gene is TRBV11-3, the J gene TRBJ1-3; TRBD1 aligns across 7 bases. The CDR3 spans 13 residues. Germline loops: CDR1 SGHNT, CDR2 YENEEA. The J segment lost 7 bases and the V segment lost 3 bases, leaving 3 bases of the junction unmatched. CDR3 sequence: CASSFTQGNTIYF. The DNA of the CDR3 is TGTGCCAGCAGCTTTACACAGGGGAACACCATATATTTT.

This clone has a handful of counts. V usage is TRBV5-1 and J usage is TRBJ2-7; D not resolved. The CDR3 sequence is 11 residues long. CDR1 is SGHRS, CDR2 YFSETQ, per germline. V was trimmed by 2 bases and J by 2 bases, leaving 2 bases between them. CDR3 in amino acids: CASSFTYEQYF. In nucleotides, the CDR3 is TGCGCCAGCAGCTTTACCTACGAGCAGTACTTC.

The chain employs TRBV7-6 and TRBJ2-2; D gene unclear. The CDR3 runs to 13 residues. CDR1 is SGHVS and CDR2 is FNYEAQ in the germline V gene. Trimming removed 2 bases from V and 7 bases from J, with 8 bases in between. CDR3 DNA: TGTGCCAGCAGCTTATTGGTCGGCGGGGAGCTGTTTTTT. Amino acids: CASSLLVGGELFF.

The rearrangement uses TRBV29-1 and TRBJ1-2; 9 bases fit TRBD1. Germline loops: CDR1 SQVTM, CDR2 ANQGSEA. The CDR3 totals 12 residues. The V segment lost 7 bases and the J segment 2 bases; nucleotides outside the gene matches: 2. CDR3 coding DNA: TGCAGCGCGGGGACAGGGAACTATGGCTACACCTTC. This gives the protein CSAGTGNYGYTF.

This clone was recorded a few times. The chain joins TRBV19 to TRBJ1-5, with D uncertain. Trimming stripped 3 bases from V and 0 bases from J, with 9 bases between. CDR3 size: 15 residues. Germline CDR1 is LNHDA and CDR2 is SQIVND (reference sequence). The CDR3 protein is CASSIGQVSNQPQHF. As DNA, the CDR3 is TGTGCCAGTAGTATCGGCCAGGTTAGCAATCAGCCCCAGCATTTT.